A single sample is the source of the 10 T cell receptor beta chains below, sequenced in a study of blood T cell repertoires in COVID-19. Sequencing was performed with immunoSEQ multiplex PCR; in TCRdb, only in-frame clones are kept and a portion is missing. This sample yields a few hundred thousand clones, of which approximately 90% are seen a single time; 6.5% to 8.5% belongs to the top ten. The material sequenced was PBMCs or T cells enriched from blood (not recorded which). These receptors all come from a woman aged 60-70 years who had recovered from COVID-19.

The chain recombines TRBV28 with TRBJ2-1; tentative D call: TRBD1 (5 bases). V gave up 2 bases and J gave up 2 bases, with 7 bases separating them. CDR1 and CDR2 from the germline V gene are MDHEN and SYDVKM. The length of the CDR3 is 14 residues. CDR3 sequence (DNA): TGTGCCAGCAGTTTAAAGGGGCCCTACAATGAGCAGTTCTTC. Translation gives CASSLKGPYNEQFF.

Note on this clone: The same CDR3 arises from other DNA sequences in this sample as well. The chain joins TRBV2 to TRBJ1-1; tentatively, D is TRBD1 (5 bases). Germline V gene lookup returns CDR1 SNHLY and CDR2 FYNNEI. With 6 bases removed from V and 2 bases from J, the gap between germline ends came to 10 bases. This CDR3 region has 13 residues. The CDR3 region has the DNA TGTGCCAGCAGCGGACACCCTAACACTGAAGCTTTCTTT. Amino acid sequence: CASSGHPNTEAFF.

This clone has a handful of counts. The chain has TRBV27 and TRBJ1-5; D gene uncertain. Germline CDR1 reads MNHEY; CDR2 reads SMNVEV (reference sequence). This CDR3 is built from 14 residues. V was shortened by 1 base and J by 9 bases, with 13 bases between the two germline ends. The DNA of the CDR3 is TGTGCCAGCAGTTTATTAGCGGAGGGAGGGCCCCAGCATTTT. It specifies CASSLLAEGGPQHF.

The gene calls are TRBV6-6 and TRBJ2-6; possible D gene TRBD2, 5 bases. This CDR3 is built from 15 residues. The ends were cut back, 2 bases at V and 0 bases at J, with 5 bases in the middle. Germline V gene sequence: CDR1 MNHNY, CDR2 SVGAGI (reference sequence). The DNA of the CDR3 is TGTGCCAGCAGTTACGGGAGCTCTGGGGCCAACGTCCTGACTTTC. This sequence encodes CASSYGSSGANVLTF.

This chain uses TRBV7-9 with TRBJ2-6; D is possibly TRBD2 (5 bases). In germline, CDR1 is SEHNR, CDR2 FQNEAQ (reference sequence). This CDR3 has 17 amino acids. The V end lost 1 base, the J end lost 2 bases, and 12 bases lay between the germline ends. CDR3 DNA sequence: TGTGCCAGCAGCTTAGTTCCGGGGAAGGCTGGGGCCAACGTCCTGACTTTC. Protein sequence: CASSLVPGKAGANVLTF.

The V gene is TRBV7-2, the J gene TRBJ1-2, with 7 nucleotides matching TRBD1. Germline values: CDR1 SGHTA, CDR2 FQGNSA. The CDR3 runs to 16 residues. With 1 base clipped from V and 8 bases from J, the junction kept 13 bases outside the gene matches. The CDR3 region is CASSLEGGQSAVGYTF. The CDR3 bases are TGTGCCAGCAGCTTAGAAGGGGGACAGTCAGCTGTGGGCTACACCTTC.

The CDR3 spells CASSVGQGRTEAFF. CDR3 in DNA: TGTGCCAGCAGTGTCGGACAGGGAAGGACTGAAGCTTTCTTT. The chain is built from TRBV2 and TRBJ1-1, with 8 bases matching TRBD1. V trimming: 4 bases; J trimming: 5 bases; junction bases outside the gene matches: 6. Germline loops: CDR1 SNHLY, CDR2 FYNNEI. CDR3 length: 14 residues.

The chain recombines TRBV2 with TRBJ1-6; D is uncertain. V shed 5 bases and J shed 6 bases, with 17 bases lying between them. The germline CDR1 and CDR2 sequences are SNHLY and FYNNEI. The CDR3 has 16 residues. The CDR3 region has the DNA TGTGCCAGCAGTCAGAACCCCCGGGTCCTTAATTCACCCCTCCACTTT. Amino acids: CASSQNPRVLNSPLHF.

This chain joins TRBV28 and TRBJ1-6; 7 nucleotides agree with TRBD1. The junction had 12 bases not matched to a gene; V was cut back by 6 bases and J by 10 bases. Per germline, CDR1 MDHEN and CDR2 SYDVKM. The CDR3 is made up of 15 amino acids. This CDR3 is CASRLGVRGDSPLHF. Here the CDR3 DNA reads TGTGCCAGCAGGCTAGGAGTCAGGGGGGACTCACCCCTCCACTTT.

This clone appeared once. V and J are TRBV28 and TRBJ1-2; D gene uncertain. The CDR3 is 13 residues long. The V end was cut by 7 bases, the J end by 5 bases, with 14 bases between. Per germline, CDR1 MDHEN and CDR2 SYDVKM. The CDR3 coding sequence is TGTGCCAGCACTGCTTCCCTCGGTTATGGCTACACCTTC. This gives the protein CASTASLGYGYTF.